This T cell receptor (beta chain) was identified in a study of blood T cells in healthy people across ages. Study results and limitations: Calculation of diversity from one million T cells yielded estimates considered to be underestimates.

Primed by a sample-barcoded 5' primer and a J-beta primer mix, a second PCR proceeded for about 6 to 11 cycles. MiXCR, run by TCRdb on the 5' RACE reads, gives a single entry per CDR3 protein. There are about 510,000 distinct CDR3 sequences in the sample; around a quarter occur only once, and approximately 3.7% lies in the top ten. V was clipped by 5 bases and J by 0 bases, with 7 bases between them. This CDR3 has 13 amino acids. This clonotype was seen more than once but under ten times. Its target is unknown. The data also belong to a second study, concerning T cells of mothers and their children. Per that study: A few healthy Caucasian mothers and their six children were the donors. Mothers yielded over 9.5 million CDR3 reads, children several million each. Persisting microchimeric T cell clones went undetected.

This rearrangement joins TRBV12-3 or TRBV12-4 to TRBJ1-1; D unclear. The clonotype was recovered from a boy aged 2-9 years in good health. The source material was blood. This CDR3 reads CASSPYMNTEAFF. In DNA, the CDR3 is TGTGCCAGCAGTCCCTACATGAACACTGAAGCTTTCTTT.